This T cell receptor beta chain was recorded in a study of tumor and adjacent non-tumor tissue in lung cancer. General observations from the study: Compared with tumor, normal lung showed significantly lower TCR diversity. Higher tumor TCR diversity was associated with shorter survival.

Regarding this clonotype: Its specificity is not known.

V gave up 3 bases and J gave up 0 bases, with 13 bases separating them. Looked up from germline, CDR1 is SGHRS and CDR2 is YFSETQ. This CDR3 has 15 residues. This sample's RNA came from whole unsorted tissue. This non-tumor lung sample came from over 3 cm beyond the tumor edge. A modified ARM-PCR protocol with three rounds of nested PCR amplified TCRbeta. MiXCR was run by TCRdb on the multiplex PCR reads, yielding one entry per CDR3 protein. This repertoire shows about 100,000 distinct CDR3 sequences, over 55% found once; its top ten account for approximately 18%. This clonotype originated in a man aged 25 to 40 with non-small cell lung cancer. This chain links TRBV5-1 with TRBJ2-7; tentatively, D is TRBD1 (6 bases). Sequenced sample: distant non-tumor lung tissue. CDR3 in amino acids: CASSSQGSSSYEQYF. The CDR3 DNA reads TGCGCCAGCAGCTCACAGGGTTCTAGCTCCTACGAGCAGTACTTC.